The 7 T cell receptor beta chains given below trace back to one sample, sequenced in a study of Graves' ophthalmopathy and Graves' hyperthyroidism. TCR beta CDR3 amplification used RNA transcripts. The first-round RT-PCR employed HTBI primers together with the Qiagen OneStep RT-PCR kit. A multiplex PCR was then performed as the second round. TCRdb ran MiXCR on the multiplex PCR reads and lists one entry per CDR3 protein. Counted here are about 240,000 distinct CDR3 sequences, around 45% occurring once; the ten biggest clones make up around half. The specimen was peripheral blood. Receptors were obtained from an adult man with Graves' ophthalmopathy.

The J gene is TRBJ2-7, the V gene TRBV28, with 9 bases lining up with TRBD1. The CDR3 is 14 amino acids. V shed 6 bases and J 3 bases; nucleotides not matched to a gene: 6. The V gene's germline CDR1 is MDHEN and CDR2 SYDVKM. CDR3 sequence (DNA): TGTGCCAGCAGCTCGACGGGACAGGGCTACGAGCAGTACTTC. Translating it yields CASSSTGQGYEQYF.

The chain carries TRBV7-9 and TRBJ1-1; TRBD1 is a possible D gene (5 bases). V lost 7 bases, J lost 5 bases, and 20 bases lay in between. The CDR3 has 15 amino acids. Germline V lookup: CDR1 SEHNR, CDR2 FQNEAQ (reference sequence). The CDR3 nucleotides read TGTGCCAGCACCAATACCGGTAGGGGAGGGACTGAAGCTTTCTTT. Its protein is CASTNTGRGGTEAFF.

The V call is TRBV9, the J call TRBJ1-1, with D possibly matching TRBD1 (5 bases). V lost 3 bases and J 0 bases, leaving 15 bases between the germline ends. The CDR3 length is 16 residues. Germline CDR1 reads SGDLS; CDR2 reads YYNGEE. CDR3 sequence: CASSAGRQHMNTEAFF. In DNA form, the CDR3 reads TGTGCCAGCAGCGCAGGTAGACAGCACATGAACACTGAAGCTTTCTTT.

This clonotype was observed many times. J is TRBJ2-5 and V is TRBV7-8, with 9 positions matching TRBD2. CDR1 SGHVS and CDR2 FQNEAQ come from the germline V gene. The V and J ends lost 1 base and 7 bases, in that order; junction bases with no gene match: 7. This CDR3 region has 15 residues. The CDR3 protein is CASSLEAGGLGTQYF. DNA of the CDR3: TGTGCCAGCAGCTTAGAGGCGGGGGGGCTAGGGACCCAGTACTTC.

This chain uses TRBV5-1 with TRBJ1-4, with 8 bases that match TRBD1. CDR3 length equals 15 residues. Germline assignment: CDR1 SGHRS and CDR2 YFSETQ. The ends lost 4 bases at V and 3 bases at J; junction bases unmatched: 5. CDR3 DNA sequence: TGCGCCAGCAGCGCCGGGACAGGAGCTAATGAAAAACTGTTTTTT. Translated: CASSAGTGANEKLFF.

This clonotype was seen only a few times. The rearrangement uses TRBV29-1 and TRBJ2-5, with 11 bases that match TRBD2. The CDR3 is 15 amino acids. The germline V gene encodes CDR1 SQVTM and CDR2 ANQGSEA. The V gene end was trimmed by 7 bases and the J gene end by 4 bases; junction bases not matched to a gene: 11. CDR3 in amino acids: CSGGRTSGSGETQYF. The CDR3 DNA reads as TGCAGCGGAGGACGTACTAGCGGGAGCGGAGAGACCCAGTACTTC.

This rearrangement joins TRBV12-3 or TRBV12-4 to TRBJ1-2; possible D gene TRBD1, 5 bases. V shed 5 bases and J shed 2 bases, with 15 bases lying between them. CDR3 length equals 15 residues. The CDR3 region has the DNA TGTGCCAGCAGTCGCCGGGACGGGCTGAACTATGGCTACACCTTC. It specifies CASSRRDGLNYGYTF.